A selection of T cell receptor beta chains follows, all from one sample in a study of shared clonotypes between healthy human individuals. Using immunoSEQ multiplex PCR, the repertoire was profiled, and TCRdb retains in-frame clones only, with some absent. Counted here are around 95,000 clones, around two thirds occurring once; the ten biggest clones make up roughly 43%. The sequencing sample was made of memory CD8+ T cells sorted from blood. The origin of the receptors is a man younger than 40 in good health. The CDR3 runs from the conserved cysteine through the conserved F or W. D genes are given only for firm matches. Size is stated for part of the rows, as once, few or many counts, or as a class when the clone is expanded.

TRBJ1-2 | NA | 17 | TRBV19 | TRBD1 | TGTGCCAGTAGTATGACCGTCGGACAGGGGGCCCCGGGTGGCTACACCTTC | CASSMTVGQGAPGGYTF
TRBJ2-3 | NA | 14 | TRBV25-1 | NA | TGTGCCAGCAGCGGGAGTAGGGGCACAGATACGCAGTATTTT | CASSGSRGTDTQYF
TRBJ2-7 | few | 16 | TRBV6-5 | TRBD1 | TGTGCCAGCAGTTACACCCCCGGGACAGAATTATACGAGCAGTACTTC | CASSYTPGTELYEQYF
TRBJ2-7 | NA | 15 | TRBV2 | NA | TGTGCCAGCAGTGTGGACGGCGGGCTTTCCTACGAGCAGTACTTC | CASSVDGGLSYEQYF
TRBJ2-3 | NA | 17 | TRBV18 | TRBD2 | TGTGCCAGCTCACCTCCTGGCGGGACTAGATTCACAGATACGCAGTATTTT | CASSPPGGTRFTDTQYF
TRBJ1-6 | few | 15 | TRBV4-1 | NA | TGCGCCAGCAGCCAGACCCGGGAGACATGGGGGGCCCTCCACTTT | CASSQTRETWGALHF
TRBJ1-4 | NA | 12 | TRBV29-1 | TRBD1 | TGCAGCGTTGGACAGGGGGGAGAAAAACTGTTTTTT | CSVGQGGEKLFF
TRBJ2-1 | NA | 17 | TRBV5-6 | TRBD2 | TGTGCCAGCAGCTTGGTCGCGGGAGGGCCCAGTCACAATGAGCAGTTCTTC | CASSLVAGGPSHNEQFF
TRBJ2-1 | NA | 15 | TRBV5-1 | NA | TGCGCCAGCAGCTCGACCAGTAAGGGCCTCAATGAGCAGTTCTTC | CASSSTSKGLNEQFF
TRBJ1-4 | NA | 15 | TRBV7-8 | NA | TGTGCCAGCAGCCTCCATCCATCGGTAGGAGAAAAACTGTTTTTT | CASSLHPSVGEKLFF
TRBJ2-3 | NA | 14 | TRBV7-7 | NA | TGTGCTAGCAGCGTCGACACCTCCACAGATACGCAGTATTTT | CASSVDTSTDTQYF
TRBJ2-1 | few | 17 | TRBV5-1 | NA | TGCGCCAGCAGCTTGCCCTCGACGGTGAGCTCCTACAATGAGCAGTTCTTC | CASSLPSTVSSYNEQFF
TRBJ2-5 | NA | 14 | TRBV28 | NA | TGTGCCAGCAGTCCGGACAGTAACCAAGAGACCCAGTACTTC | CASSPDSNQETQYF
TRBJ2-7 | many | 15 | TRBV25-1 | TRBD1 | TGTGCCAGCAGTACCCCGCCGGGACAGGGGGCCGAGCAGTACTTC | CASSTPPGQGAEQYF
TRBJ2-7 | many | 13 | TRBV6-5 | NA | TGTGCCAGCAGTTACTCGAGTTCCTACGAGCAGTACTTC | CASSYSSSYEQYF
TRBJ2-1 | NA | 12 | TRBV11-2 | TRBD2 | TGTGCCAGCAACCGGGGGGGCAATGAGCAGTTCTTC | CASNRGGNEQFF
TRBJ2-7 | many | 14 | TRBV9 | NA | TGTGCCAGCAGCGTAGGGATGACCACCAGCGAGCAGTACTTC | CASSVGMTTSEQYF
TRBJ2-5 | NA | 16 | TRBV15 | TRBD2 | TGTGCCACCAGCCAATTAGCGGGAGTCACGCAAGAGACCCAGTACTTC | CATSQLAGVTQETQYF
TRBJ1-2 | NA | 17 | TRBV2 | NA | TGTGCCAGCACGCAGTCACAGGGTGACCCAGCTAACTATGGCTACACCTTC | CASTQSQGDPANYGYTF
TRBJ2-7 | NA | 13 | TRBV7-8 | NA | TGTGCCAGCAGCTTAGGAGCGATTTACGAGCAGTACTTC | CASSLGAIYEQYF
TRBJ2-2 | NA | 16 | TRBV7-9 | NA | TGTGCCAGCAGCTCAGTCTTACAGGGGAACACCGGGGAGCTGTTTTTT | CASSSVLQGNTGELFF
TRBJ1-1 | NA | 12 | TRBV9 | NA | TGTGCCAGCAGCCCAGTCGGGGCTGAAGCTTTCTTT | CASSPVGAEAFF
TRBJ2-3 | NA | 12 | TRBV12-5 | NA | TGTGCTAGTGGGGTTAGGACAGATACGCAGTATTTT | CASGVRTDTQYF
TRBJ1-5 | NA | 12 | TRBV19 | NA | TGTGCCAGTAGTAGAGGAAATCAGCCCCAGCATTTT | CASSRGNQPQHF
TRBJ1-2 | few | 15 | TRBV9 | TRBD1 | TGTGCCAGCAGCGTCAGGGGAGACAGGGGAGGCGGCTACACCTTC | CASSVRGDRGGGYTF
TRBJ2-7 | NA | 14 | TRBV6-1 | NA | TGTGCCAGCAGTGAGTGGCAGGGAGTTGGCGAGCAGTACTTC | CASSEWQGVGEQYF